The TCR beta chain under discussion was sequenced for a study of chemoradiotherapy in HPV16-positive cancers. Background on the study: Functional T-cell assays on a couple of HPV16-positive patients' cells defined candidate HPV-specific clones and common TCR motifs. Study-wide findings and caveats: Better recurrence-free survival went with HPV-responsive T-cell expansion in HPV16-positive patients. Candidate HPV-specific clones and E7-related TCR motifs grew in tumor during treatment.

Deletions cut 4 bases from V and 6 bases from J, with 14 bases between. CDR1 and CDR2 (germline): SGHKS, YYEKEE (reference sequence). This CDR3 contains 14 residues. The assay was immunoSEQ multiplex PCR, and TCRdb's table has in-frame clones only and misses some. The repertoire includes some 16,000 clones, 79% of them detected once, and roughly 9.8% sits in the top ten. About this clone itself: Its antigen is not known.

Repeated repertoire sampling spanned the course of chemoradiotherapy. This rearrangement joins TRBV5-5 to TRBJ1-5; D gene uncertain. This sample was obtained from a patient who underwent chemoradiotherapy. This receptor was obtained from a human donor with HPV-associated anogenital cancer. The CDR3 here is CASSPDPGGQPQHF. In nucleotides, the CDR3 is TGTGCCAGCAGCCCAGACCCCGGAGGTCAGCCCCAGCATTTT.